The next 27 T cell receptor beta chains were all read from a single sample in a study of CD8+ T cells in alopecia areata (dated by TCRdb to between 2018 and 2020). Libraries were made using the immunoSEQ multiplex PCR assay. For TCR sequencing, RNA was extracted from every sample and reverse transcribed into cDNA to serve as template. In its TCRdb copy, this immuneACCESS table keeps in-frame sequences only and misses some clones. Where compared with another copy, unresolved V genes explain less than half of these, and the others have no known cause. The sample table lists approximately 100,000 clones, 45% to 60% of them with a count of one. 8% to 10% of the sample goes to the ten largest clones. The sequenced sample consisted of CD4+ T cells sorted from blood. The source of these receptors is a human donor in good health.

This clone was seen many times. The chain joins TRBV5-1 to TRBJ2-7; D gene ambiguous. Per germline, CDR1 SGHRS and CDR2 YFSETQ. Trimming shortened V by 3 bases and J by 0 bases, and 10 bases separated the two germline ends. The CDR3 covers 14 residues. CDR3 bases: TGCGCCAGCAGCTCACAGACGAGCTCCTACGAGCAGTACTTC. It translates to CASSSQTSSYEQYF.

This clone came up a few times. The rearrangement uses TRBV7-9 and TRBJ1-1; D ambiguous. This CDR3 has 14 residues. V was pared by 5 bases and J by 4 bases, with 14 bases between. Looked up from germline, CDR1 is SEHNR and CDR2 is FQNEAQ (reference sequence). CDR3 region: CASSTPRGRTEAFF. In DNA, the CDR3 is TGTGCCAGCAGCACCCCGCGAGGGCGCACTGAAGCTTTCTTT.

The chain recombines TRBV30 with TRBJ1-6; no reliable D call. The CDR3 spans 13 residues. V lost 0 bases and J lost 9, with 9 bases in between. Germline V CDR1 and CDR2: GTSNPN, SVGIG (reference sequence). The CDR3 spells CAWSVNSGSPLHF. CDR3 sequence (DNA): TGTGCCTGGAGTGTAAACAGTGGTTCACCCCTCCACTTT.

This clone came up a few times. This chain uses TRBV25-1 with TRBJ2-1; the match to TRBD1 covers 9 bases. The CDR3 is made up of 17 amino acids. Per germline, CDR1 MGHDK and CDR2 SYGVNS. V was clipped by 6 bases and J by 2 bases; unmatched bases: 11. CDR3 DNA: TGTGCCAGCAGCCCTCCCCCGGGACAGGGTACCTACAATGAGCAGTTCTTC. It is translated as CASSPPPGQGTYNEQFF.

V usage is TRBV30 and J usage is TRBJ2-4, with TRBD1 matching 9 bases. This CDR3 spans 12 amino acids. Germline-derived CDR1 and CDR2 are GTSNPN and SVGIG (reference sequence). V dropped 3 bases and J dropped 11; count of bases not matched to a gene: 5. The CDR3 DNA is TGTGCCTGGAGGATAACAGGGGGCTTTCAGTACTTC. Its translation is CAWRITGGFQYF.

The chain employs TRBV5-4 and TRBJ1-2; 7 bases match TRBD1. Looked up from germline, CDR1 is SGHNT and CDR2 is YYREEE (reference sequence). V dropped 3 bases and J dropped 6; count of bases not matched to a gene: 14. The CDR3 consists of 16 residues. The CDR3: CASSSKGGQSGHGYTF. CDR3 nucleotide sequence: TGTGCCAGCAGCTCAAAGGGGGGACAGAGTGGTCATGGCTACACCTTC.

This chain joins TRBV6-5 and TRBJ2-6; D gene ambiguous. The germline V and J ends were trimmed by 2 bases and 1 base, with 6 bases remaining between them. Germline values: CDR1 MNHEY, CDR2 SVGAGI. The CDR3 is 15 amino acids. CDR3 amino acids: CASSYITSGANVLTF. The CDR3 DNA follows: TGTGCCAGCAGTTACATTACATCTGGGGCCAACGTCCTGACTTTC.

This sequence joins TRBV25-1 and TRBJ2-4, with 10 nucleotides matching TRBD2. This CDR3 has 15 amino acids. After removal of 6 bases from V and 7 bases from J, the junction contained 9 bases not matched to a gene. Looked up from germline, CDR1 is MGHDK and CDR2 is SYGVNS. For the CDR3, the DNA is TGTGCCAGCAGCTGCGGGGGACTAGCGCTGAACATTCAGTACTTC. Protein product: CASSCGGLALNIQYF.

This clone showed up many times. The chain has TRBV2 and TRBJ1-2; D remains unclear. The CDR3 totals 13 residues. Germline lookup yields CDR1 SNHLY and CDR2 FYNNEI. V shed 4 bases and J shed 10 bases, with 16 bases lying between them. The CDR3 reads CASSGGPPWVYTF. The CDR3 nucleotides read TGTGCCAGCAGTGGAGGCCCCCCATGGGTCTACACCTTC.

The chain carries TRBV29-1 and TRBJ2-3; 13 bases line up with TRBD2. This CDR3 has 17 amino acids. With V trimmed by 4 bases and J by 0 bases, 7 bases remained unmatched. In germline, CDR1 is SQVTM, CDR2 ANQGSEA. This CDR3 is CSVGKGLAGTSTDTQYF. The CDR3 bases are TGCAGCGTTGGGAAGGGACTAGCGGGAACTAGCACAGATACGCAGTATTTT.

The CDR3 DNA sequence: TGTGCCAGCAGCCAAGTAGGACTAGCGCGGTTCTTC. Its protein is CASSQVGLARFF. The chain couples TRBV4-2 to TRBJ2-1, with TRBD2 matching over 9 bases. The CDR3 consists of 12 residues. Germline values: CDR1 LGHNA, CDR2 YNFKEQ. V was pared by 1 base and J by 15 bases, with 4 bases of the junction left unmatched.

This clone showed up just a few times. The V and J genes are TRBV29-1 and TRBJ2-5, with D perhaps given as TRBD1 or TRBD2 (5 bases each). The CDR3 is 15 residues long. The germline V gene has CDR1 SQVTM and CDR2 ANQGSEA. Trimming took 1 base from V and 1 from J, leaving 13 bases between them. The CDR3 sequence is CSVEVGGGGQETQYF. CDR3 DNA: TGCAGCGTTGAAGTTGGGGGTGGGGGCCAAGAGACCCAGTACTTC.

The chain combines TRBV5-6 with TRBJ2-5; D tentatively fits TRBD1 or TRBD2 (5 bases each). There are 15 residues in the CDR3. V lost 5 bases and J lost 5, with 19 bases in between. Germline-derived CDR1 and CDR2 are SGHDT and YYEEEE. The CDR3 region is CASRRRGQGRETQYF. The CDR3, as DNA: TGTGCCAGCAGGCGGCGCGGGCAGGGTAGGGAGACCCAGTACTTC.

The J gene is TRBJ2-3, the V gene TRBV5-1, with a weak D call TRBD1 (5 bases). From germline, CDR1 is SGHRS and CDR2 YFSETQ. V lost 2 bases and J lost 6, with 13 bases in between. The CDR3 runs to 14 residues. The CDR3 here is CASSLQDGDDTQYF. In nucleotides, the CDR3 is TGCGCCAGCAGCTTACAGGACGGAGACGATACGCAGTATTTT. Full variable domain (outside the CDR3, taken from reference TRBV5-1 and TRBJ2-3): KAGVTQTPRYLIKTRGQQVTLSCSPISGHRSVSWYQQTPGQGLQFLFEYFSETQRNKGNFPGRFSGRQFSNSRSEMNVSTLELGDSALYLCASSLQDGDDTQYFGPGTRLTVL.

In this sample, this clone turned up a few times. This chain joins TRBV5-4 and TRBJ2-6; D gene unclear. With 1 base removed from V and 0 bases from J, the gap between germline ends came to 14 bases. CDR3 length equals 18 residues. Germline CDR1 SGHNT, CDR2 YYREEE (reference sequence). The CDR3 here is CASSLMVSLTSGANVLTF. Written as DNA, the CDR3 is TGTGCCAGCAGCTTGATGGTCAGTCTTACCTCTGGGGCCAACGTCCTGACTTTC.

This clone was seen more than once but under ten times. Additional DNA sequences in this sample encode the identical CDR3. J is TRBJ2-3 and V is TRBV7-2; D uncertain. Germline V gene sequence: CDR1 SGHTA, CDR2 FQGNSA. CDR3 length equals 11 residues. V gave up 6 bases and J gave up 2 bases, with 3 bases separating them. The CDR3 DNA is TGTGCCAGCAGTTCCACAGATACGCAGTATTTT. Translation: CASSSTDTQYF. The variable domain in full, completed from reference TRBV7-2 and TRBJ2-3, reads GAGVSQSPSNKVTEKGKDVELRCDPISGHTALYWYRQSLGQGLEFLIYFQGNSAPDKSGLPSDRFSAERTGGSVSTLTIQRTQQEDSAVYLCASSSTDTQYFGPGTRLTVL.

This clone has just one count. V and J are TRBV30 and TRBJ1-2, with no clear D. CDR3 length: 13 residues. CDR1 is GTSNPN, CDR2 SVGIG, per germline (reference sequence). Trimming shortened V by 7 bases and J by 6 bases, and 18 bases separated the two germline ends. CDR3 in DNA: TGTGCCTCCCTAAGGCGTGGGCTCCATGGCTACACCTTC. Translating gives CASLRRGLHGYTF.

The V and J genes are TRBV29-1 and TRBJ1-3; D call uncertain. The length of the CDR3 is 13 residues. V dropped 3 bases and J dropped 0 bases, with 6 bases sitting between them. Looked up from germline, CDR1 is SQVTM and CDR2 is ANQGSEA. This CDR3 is CSVEEISGNTIYF. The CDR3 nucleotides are TGCAGCGTTGAGGAGATCTCTGGAAACACCATATATTTT.

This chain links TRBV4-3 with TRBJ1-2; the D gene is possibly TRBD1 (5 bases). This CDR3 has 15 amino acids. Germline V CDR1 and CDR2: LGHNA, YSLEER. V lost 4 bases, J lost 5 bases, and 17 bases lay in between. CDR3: CASSPDRMISYGYTF. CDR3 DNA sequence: TGCGCCAGCAGCCCAGACAGAATGATTTCGTATGGCTACACCTTC.

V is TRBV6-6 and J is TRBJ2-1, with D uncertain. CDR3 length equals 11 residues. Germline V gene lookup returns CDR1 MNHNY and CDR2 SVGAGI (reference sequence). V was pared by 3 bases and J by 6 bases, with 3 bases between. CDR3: CASSYSNEQFF. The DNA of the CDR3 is TGTGCCAGCAGTTATTCCAATGAGCAGTTCTTC.

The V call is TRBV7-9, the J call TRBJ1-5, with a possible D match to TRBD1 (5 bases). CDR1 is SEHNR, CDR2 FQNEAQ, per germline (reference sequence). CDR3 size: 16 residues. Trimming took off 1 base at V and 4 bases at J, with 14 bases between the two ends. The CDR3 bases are TGTGCCAGCAGCTTAGTAGTGGCAGGGAGTAATCAGCCCCAGCATTTT. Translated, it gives CASSLVVAGSNQPQHF.

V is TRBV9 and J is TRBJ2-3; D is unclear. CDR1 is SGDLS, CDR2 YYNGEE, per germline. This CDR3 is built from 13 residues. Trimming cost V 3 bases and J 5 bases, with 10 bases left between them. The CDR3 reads CASSGNVGDTQYF. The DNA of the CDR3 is TGTGCCAGCAGCGGGAACGTGGGAGATACGCAGTATTTT.

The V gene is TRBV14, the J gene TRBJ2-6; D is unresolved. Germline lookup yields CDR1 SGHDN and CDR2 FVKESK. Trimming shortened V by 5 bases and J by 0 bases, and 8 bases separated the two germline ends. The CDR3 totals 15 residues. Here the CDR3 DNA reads TGTGCCAGCAGCGACGGATACTCTGGGGCCAACGTCCTGACTTTC. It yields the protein CASSDGYSGANVLTF.

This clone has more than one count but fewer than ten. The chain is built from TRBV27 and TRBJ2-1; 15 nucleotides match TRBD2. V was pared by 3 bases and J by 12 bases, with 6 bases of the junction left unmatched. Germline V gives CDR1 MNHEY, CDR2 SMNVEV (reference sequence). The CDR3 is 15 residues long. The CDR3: CASSLGTSGGSRQFF. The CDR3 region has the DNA TGTGCCAGCAGTTTGGGGACTAGCGGGGGGTCAAGGCAGTTCTTC.

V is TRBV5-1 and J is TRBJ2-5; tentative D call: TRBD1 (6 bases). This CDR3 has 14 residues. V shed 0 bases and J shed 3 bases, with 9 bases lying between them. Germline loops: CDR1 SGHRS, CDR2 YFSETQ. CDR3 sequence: CASSLERTEETQYF. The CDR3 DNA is TGCGCCAGCAGCTTGGAGAGGACAGAAGAGACCCAGTACTTC.

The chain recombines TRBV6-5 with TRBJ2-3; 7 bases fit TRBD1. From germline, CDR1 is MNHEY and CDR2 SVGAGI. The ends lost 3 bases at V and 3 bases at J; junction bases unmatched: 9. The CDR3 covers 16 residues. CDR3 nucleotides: TGTGCCAGCAGTTATAGAAAACTACAGGGGACAGATACGCAGTATTTT. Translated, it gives CASSYRKLQGTDTQYF.

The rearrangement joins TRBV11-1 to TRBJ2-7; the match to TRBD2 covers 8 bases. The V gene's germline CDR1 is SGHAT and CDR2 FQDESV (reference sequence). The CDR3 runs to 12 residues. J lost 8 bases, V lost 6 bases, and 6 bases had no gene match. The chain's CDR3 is CASRPSGGQQYF. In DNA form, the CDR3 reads TGTGCCAGCAGACCAAGCGGGGGCCAGCAGTACTTC.